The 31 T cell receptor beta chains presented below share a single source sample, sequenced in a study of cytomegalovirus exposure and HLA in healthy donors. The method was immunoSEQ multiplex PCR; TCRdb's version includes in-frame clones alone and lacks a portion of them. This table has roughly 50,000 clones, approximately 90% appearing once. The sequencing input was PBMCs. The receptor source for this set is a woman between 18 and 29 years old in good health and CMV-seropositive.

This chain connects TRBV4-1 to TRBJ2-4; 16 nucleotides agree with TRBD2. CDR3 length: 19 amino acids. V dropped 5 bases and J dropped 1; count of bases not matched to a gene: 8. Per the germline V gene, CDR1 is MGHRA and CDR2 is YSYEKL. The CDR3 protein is CASSKGLAGGLSAKNIQYF. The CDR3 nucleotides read TGCGCCAGCAGCAAGGGACTAGCGGGGGGGCTGTCGGCCAAAAACATTCAGTACTTC.

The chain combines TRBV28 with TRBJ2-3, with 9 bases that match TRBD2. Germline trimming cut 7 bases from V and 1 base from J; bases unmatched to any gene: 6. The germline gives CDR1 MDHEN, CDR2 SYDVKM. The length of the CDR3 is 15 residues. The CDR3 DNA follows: TGTGCCAGCAACAATAGCGGGGGCGGCACAGATACGCAGTATTTT. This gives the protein CASNNSGGGTDTQYF.

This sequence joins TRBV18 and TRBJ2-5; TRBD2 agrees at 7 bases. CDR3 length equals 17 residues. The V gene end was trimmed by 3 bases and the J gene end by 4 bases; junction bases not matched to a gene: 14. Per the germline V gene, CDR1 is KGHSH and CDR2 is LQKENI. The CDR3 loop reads CASSPTAGSGGAETQYF. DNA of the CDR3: TGTGCCAGCTCACCGACAGCAGGTTCGGGGGGTGCAGAGACCCAGTACTTC. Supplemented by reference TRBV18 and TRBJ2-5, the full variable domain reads NAGVMQNPRHLVRRRGQEARLRCSPMKGHSHVYWYRQLPEEGLKFMVYLQKENIIDESGMPKERFSAEFPKEGPSILRIQQVVRGDSAAYFCASSPTAGSGGAETQYFGPGTRLLVL.

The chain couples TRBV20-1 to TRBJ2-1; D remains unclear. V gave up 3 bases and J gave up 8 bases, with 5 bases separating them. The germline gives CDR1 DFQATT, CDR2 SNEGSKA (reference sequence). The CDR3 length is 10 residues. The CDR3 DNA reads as TGCAGTGCTAGTGTCGATGAGCAGTTCTTC. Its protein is CSASVDEQFF.

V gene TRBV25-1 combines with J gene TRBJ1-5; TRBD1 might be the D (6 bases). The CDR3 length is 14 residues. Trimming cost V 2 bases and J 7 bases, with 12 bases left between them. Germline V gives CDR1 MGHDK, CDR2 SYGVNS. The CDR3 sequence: CASSEPGAWQPQHF. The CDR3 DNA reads TGTGCCAGCAGTGAACCAGGGGCTTGGCAGCCCCAGCATTTT.

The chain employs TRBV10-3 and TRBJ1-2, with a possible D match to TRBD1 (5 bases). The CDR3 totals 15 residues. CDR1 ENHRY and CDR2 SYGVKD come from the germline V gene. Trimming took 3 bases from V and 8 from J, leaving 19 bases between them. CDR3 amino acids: CAISDPRDSPGGYTF. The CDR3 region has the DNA TGTGCCATCAGTGATCCGCGGGACTCCCCCGGGGGCTACACCTTC.

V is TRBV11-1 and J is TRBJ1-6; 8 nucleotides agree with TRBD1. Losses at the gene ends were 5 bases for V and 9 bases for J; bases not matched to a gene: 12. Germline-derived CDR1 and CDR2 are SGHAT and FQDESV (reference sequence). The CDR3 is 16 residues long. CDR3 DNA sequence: TGTGCCAGCAGCAACGCCGCGCGGACAGGGACTTCACCCCTCCACTTT. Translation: CASSNAARTGTSPLHF.

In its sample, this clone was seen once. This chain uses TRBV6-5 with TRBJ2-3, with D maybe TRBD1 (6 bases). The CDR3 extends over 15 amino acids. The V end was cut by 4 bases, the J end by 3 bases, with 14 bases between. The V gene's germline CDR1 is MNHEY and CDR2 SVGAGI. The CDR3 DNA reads TGTGCCAGCAGTTTGGGGGCAGGGTGGACAGATACGCAGTATTTT. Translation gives CASSLGAGWTDTQYF.

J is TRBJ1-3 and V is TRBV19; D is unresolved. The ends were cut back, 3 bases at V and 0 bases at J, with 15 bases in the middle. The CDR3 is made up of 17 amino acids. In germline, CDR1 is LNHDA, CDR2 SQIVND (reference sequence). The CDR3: CASSIWVRPTSGNTIYF. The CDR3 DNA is TGTGCCAGTAGTATTTGGGTCAGGCCTACCTCTGGAAACACCATATATTTT.

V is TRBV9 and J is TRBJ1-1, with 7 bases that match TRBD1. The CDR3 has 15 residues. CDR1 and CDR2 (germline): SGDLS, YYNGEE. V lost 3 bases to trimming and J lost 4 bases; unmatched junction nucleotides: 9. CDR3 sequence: CASSERWTGGTEAFF. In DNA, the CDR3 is TGTGCCAGCAGCGAGAGATGGACAGGTGGCACTGAAGCTTTCTTT. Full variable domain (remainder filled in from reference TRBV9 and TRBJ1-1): DSGVTQTPKHLITATGQRVTLRCSPRSGDLSVYWYQQSLDQGLQFLIQYYNGEERAKGNILERFSAQQFPDLHSELNLSSLELGDSALYFCASSERWTGGTEAFFGQGTRLTVV.

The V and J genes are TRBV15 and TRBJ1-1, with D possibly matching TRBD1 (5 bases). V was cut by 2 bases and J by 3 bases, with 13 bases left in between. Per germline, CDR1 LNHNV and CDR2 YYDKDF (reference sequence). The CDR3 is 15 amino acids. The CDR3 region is CATSRHPGGYTEAFF. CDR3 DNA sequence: TGTGCCACCAGCAGACACCCGGGGGGGTACACTGAAGCTTTCTTT.

The CDR3 nucleotides are TGTGCCAGCAGCCCACCGGGACAAACTCTCTCTGGAAACACCATATATTTT. Translation gives CASSPPGQTLSGNTIYF. The chain employs TRBV5-4 and TRBJ1-3; D perhaps matches TRBD1 (6 bases). The V gene's germline CDR1 is SGHNT and CDR2 YYREEE (reference sequence). The CDR3 has 17 amino acids. Trimming removed 4 bases from V and 0 bases from J, with 17 bases in between.

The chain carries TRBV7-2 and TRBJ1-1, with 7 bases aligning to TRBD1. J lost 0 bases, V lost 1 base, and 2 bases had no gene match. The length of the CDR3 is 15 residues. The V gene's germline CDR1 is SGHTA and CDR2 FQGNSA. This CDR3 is CASSLGGGLNTEAFF. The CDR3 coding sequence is TGTGCCAGCAGCTTAGGAGGGGGCTTGAACACTGAAGCTTTCTTT.

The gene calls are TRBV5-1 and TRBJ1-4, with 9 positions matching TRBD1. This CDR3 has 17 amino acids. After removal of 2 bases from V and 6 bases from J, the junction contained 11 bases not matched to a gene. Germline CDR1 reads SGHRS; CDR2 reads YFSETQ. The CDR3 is CASSFGGLGQGDEKLFF. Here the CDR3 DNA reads TGCGCCAGCAGCTTTGGGGGTCTGGGACAGGGTGATGAAAAACTGTTTTTT. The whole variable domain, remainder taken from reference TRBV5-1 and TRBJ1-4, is KAGVTQTPRYLIKTRGQQVTLSCSPISGHRSVSWYQQTPGQGLQFLFEYFSETQRNKGNFPGRFSGRQFSNSRSEMNVSTLELGDSALYLCASSFGGLGQGDEKLFFGSGTQLSVL.

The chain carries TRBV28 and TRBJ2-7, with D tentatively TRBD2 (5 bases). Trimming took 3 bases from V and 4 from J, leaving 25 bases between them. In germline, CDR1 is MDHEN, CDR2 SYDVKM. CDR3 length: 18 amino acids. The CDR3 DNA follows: TGTGCCAGCAGTTTCCCCCCTCTGGGAGCGCGGCGTGATTACGAGCAGTACTTC. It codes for CASSFPPLGARRDYEQYF. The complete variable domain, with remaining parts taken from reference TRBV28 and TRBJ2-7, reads DVKVTQSSRYLVKRTGEKVFLECVQDMDHENMFWYRQDPGLGLRLIYFSYDVKMKEKGDIPEGYSVSREKKERFSLILESASTNQTSMYLCASSFPPLGARRDYEQYFGPGTRLTVT.

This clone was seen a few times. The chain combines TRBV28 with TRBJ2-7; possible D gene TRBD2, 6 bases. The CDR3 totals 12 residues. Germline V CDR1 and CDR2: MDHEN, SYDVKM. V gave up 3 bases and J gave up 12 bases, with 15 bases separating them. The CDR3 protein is CASSLGGQGLYF. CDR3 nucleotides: TGTGCCAGCAGTTTGGGGGGTCAAGGTCTGTACTTC. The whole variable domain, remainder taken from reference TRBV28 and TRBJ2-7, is DVKVTQSSRYLVKRTGEKVFLECVQDMDHENMFWYRQDPGLGLRLIYFSYDVKMKEKGDIPEGYSVSREKKERFSLILESASTNQTSMYLCASSLGGQGLYFGPGTRLTVT.

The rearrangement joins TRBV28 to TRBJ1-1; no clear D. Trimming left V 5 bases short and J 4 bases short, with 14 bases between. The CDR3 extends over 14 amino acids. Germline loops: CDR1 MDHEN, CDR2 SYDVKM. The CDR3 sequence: CASSPGRFPTEAFF. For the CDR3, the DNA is TGTGCCAGCAGTCCCGGGAGGTTCCCCACTGAAGCTTTCTTT.

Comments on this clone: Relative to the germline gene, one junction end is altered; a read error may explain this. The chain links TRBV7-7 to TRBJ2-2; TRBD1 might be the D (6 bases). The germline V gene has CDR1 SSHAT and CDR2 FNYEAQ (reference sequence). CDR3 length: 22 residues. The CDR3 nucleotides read TGTGCTAGCAGCTTATCTTTTCCCGGCCAGGGGAGCATCATTGCGAACACCGGGGAGCTGTTTTTT. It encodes CASSLSFPGQGSIIANTGELFF.

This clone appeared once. CDR3 nucleotide sequence: TGCGCCAGCAGCTTGGGGACAGGGGGCGCAGAGACCCAGTACTTC. Its translation: CASSLGTGGAETQYF. The V call is TRBV5-1, the J call TRBJ2-5; 11 bases agree with TRBD1. The CDR3 is 15 residues long. V lost 0 bases to trimming and J lost 4 bases; unmatched junction nucleotides: 2. Germline assignment: CDR1 SGHRS and CDR2 YFSETQ. Full variable domain (rest looked up from reference TRBV5-1 and TRBJ2-5): KAGVTQTPRYLIKTRGQQVTLSCSPISGHRSVSWYQQTPGQGLQFLFEYFSETQRNKGNFPGRFSGRQFSNSRSEMNVSTLELGDSALYLCASSLGTGGAETQYFGPGTRLLVL.

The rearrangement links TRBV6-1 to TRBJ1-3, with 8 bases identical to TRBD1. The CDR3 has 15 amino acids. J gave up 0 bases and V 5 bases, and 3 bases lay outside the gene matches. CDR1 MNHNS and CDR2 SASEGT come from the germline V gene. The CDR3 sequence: CASSPTGASGNTIYF. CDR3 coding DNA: TGTGCCAGCAGTCCGACAGGGGCCTCTGGAAACACCATATATTTT.

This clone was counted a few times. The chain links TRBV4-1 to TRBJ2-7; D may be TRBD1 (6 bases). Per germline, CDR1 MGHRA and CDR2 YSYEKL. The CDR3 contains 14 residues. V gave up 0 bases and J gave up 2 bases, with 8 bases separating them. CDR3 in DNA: TGCGCCAGCAGCCAAGAGACAGGAACCTACGAGCAGTACTTC. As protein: CASSQETGTYEQYF.

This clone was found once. The CDR3 region is CASSLSGGRHNEQFF. The CDR3 DNA sequence: TGTGCCAGCAGCCTGAGCGGGGGGCGTCACAATGAGCAGTTCTTC. The J gene is TRBJ2-1, the V gene TRBV11-2, with 9 positions matching TRBD2. Germline V gene sequence: CDR1 SGHAT, CDR2 FQNNGV. The CDR3 consists of 15 residues. The V gene end was trimmed by 5 bases and the J gene end by 5 bases; junction bases not matched to a gene: 7.

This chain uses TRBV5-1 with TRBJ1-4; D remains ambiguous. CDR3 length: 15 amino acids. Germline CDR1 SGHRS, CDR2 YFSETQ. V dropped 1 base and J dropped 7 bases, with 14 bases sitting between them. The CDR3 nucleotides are TGCGCCAGCAGCTTGAGAACGGGAGATAGTGAAAAACTGTTTTTT. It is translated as CASSLRTGDSEKLFF.

CDR3 bases: TGTGCCAGCAGCTTAGAAAATCCGGGGGAGACCCAGTACTTC. Protein product: CASSLENPGETQYF. The V gene is TRBV7-9, the J gene TRBJ2-5, with D maybe TRBD2 (5 bases). The V gene lost 1 base and the J gene lost 5 bases, with 11 bases spanning the gap. The germline V gene encodes CDR1 SEHNR and CDR2 FQNEAQ (reference sequence). CDR3 length: 14 residues.

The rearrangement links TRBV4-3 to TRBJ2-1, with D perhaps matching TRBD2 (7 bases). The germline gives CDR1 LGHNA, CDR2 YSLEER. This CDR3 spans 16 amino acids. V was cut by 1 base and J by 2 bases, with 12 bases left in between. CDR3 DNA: TGCGCCAGCAGCCAAGGACGGGGGGCTACCTACAATGAGCAGTTCTTC. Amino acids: CASSQGRGATYNEQFF.

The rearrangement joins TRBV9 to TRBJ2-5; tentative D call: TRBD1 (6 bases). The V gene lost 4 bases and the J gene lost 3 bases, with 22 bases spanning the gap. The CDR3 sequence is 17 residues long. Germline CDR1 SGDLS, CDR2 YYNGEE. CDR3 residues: CASSFGTFHGTKETQYF. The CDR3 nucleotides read TGTGCCAGCAGCTTTGGGACCTTCCACGGGACAAAAGAGACCCAGTACTTC. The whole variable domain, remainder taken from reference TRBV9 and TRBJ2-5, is DSGVTQTPKHLITATGQRVTLRCSPRSGDLSVYWYQQSLDQGLQFLIQYYNGEERAKGNILERFSAQQFPDLHSELNLSSLELGDSALYFCASSFGTFHGTKETQYFGPGTRLLVL.

This CDR3 is CASSRDRDSYNEQFF. As DNA, the CDR3 is TGTGCCAGCAGCCGAGACAGGGACTCCTACAATGAGCAGTTCTTC. V usage is TRBV27 and J usage is TRBJ2-1, with 7 nucleotides matching TRBD1. Losses at the gene ends were 6 bases for V and 0 bases for J; bases not matched to a gene: 5. The CDR3 covers 15 residues. Germline CDR1 reads MNHEY; CDR2 reads SMNVEV (reference sequence).

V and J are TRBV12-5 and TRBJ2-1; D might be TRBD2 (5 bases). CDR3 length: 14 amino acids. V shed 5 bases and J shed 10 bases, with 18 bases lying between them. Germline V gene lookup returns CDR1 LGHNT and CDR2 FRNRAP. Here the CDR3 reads CASGTGRPRGEQFF. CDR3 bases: TGTGCTAGTGGTACTGGACGGCCGCGAGGGGAGCAGTTCTTC.

The CDR3: CSVQQRGVYNEQFF. In DNA form, the CDR3 reads TGCAGCGTCCAGCAGCGGGGGGTCTACAATGAGCAGTTCTTC. The rearrangement uses TRBV29-1 and TRBJ2-1, with 9 bases lining up with TRBD2. The V gene's germline CDR1 is SQVTM and CDR2 ANQGSEA. J gave up 3 bases and V 6 bases, and 6 bases lay outside the gene matches. The CDR3 sequence is 14 residues long.

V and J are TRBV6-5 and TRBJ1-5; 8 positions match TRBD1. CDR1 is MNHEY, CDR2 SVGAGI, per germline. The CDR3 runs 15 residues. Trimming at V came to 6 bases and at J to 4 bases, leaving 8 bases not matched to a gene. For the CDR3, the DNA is TGTGCCAGCAGGCCTCAGGGGGCGGGGAATCAGCCCCAGCATTTT. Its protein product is CASRPQGAGNQPQHF.

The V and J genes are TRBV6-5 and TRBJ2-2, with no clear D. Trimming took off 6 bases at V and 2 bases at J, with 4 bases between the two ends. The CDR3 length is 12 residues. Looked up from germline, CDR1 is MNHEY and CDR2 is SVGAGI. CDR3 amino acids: CASSLNTGELFF. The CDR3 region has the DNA TGTGCCAGCAGCCTAAACACCGGGGAGCTGTTTTTT.